The 24 T cell receptor beta chains below were found in one sample sequenced in a study of naive and memory T cell subsets. The beta constant-region primer was an equimolar mix of two oligonucleotides covering TRBC1 and TRBC2. The ligated cDNA underwent four PCR rounds using SP2 and nested alpha and beta constant-region primers. A single record per CDR3 protein comes from TCRdb applying MiXCR to the UMI-ligation and nested PCR reads. This sample has some 82,000 distinct CDR3 sequences; approximately 9.2% occur once, and the top ten carry roughly 1.2%. Sequencing used naive CD8+ T cells from blood. These TCRs come from a human donor in good health.

CDR3 coding DNA: TGTGCCAGCAGTTCTCGCGGGGGAGAGGCGAACACCGGGGAGCTGTTTTTT. This gives the protein CASSSRGGEANTGELFF. The rearrangement uses TRBV27 and TRBJ2-2; TRBD2 agrees at 7 bases. J lost 0 bases, V lost 4 bases, and 8 bases had no gene match. CDR1 and CDR2 (germline): MNHEY, SMNVEV (reference sequence). The CDR3 is 17 residues long.

In its sample, this clonotype was seen a few times. V is TRBV7-2 and J is TRBJ2-7, with 8 bases lining up with TRBD1. The germline CDR1 and CDR2 sequences are SGHTA and FQGNSA. V lost 4 bases, J lost 4 bases, and 12 bases stayed unmatched. The CDR3 covers 16 residues. CDR3 sequence: CASSYPEDRAFYEQYF. Written as DNA, the CDR3 is TGTGCCAGCAGCTACCCCGAGGACAGGGCCTTTTACGAGCAGTACTTC.

This clonotype was recorded a few times. CDR3: CASRTTGGWDTEAFF. DNA of the CDR3: TGTGCCAGCAGGACGACAGGGGGCTGGGACACTGAAGCTTTCTTT. The chain employs TRBV6-5 and TRBJ1-1, with 10 bases lining up with TRBD1. This CDR3 contains 15 residues. J was trimmed by 3 bases and V by 6 bases; bases with no gene match: 7. In germline, CDR1 is MNHEY, CDR2 SVGAGI.

This clonotype was counted many times. V and J are TRBV6-6 and TRBJ2-6; 8 nucleotides agree with TRBD1. This CDR3 spans 17 amino acids. CDR1 and CDR2 (germline): MNHNY, SVGAGI (reference sequence). V dropped 4 bases and J dropped 2; count of bases not matched to a gene: 7. This chain's CDR3 is CASSSGQGLTGANVLTF. In nucleotides, the CDR3 is TGTGCCAGCAGTTCCGGACAGGGTCTGACTGGGGCCAACGTCCTGACTTTC.

There are many counts of this clonotype. This sequence joins TRBV5-4 and TRBJ2-1; D is unclear. The CDR3 length is 12 residues. The V end was cut by 4 bases, the J end by 3 bases, with 5 bases between. CDR1 and CDR2 from the germline V gene are SGHNT and YYREEE (reference sequence). In nucleotides, the CDR3 is TGTGCCAGCAGCCAGGACTACAATGAGCAGTTCTTC. Encoded protein: CASSQDYNEQFF.

This clonotype was counted many times. V is TRBV5-5 and J is TRBJ2-1; D is perhaps TRBD1 (6 bases). V was clipped by 4 bases and J by 6 bases, with 11 bases between them. Germline CDR1 is SGHKS and CDR2 is YYEKEE (reference sequence). The CDR3 contains 13 residues. The CDR3 sequence: CASSTLGGNEQFF. The CDR3 DNA follows: TGTGCCAGCAGCACCCTAGGGGGCAATGAGCAGTTCTTC.

The chain links TRBV6-6 to TRBJ2-1; 7 nucleotides agree with TRBD2. The CDR3 has 15 residues. The germline V gene has CDR1 MNHNY and CDR2 SVGAGI (reference sequence). The V segment lost 7 bases and the J segment 5 bases; nucleotides outside the gene matches: 11. This chain's CDR3 is CASTWVASGDNEQFF. CDR3 nucleotides: TGTGCCAGCACTTGGGTGGCTAGCGGCGACAATGAGCAGTTCTTC.

This clonotype was counted ten times or more. The chain uses TRBV6-2 or TRBV6-3 and TRBJ1-1; possible D gene TRBD1, 5 bases. The CDR3 totals 16 residues. The ends were cut back, 6 bases at V and 4 bases at J, with 21 bases in the middle. The germline gives CDR1 MNHEY, CDR2 SVGEGT. The CDR3 region has the DNA TGTGCCAGCAGACGCAGCCCCCAGGGCTCCTCCACTGAAGCTTTCTTT. Its protein is CASRRSPQGSSTEAFF.

This clonotype was counted only a few times. The chain is built from TRBV7-3 and TRBJ2-1; 10 bases map to TRBD2. V was clipped by 4 bases and J by 7 bases; unmatched bases: 10. This CDR3 is built from 16 residues. CDR1 is SGHTA and CDR2 is FQGTGA in the germline V gene. The DNA of the CDR3 is TGTGCCAGCAGCTCAAACCCGGGACTAGCGATGAATGAGCAGTTCTTC. Protein: CASSSNPGLAMNEQFF. Combining the CDR3 with reference TRBV7-3 and TRBJ2-1 gives the whole variable domain GAGVSQTPSNKVTEKGKYVELRCDPISGHTALYWYRQSLGQGPEFLIYFQGTGAADDSGLPNDRFFAVRPEGSVSTLKIQRTERGDSAVYLCASSSNPGLAMNEQFFGPGTRLTVL.

The table lists this clonotype with a few counts. This chain joins TRBV12-3 or TRBV12-4 and TRBJ2-1; D gene unclear. V lost 5 bases to trimming and J lost 10 bases, with 15 bases between them. This CDR3 is built from 13 residues. The CDR3: CASSPGPTGEQFF. The CDR3 DNA follows: TGTGCCAGCAGTCCAGGACCCACCGGAGAGCAGTTCTTC.

This chain connects TRBV24-1 to TRBJ2-5; D unresolved. Germline CDR1 reads KGHDR; CDR2 reads SFDVKD. The length of the CDR3 is 12 residues. Trimming left V 3 bases short and J 3 bases short, with 4 bases between. CDR3 in DNA: TGTGCCACCAGTGATCCAGAAGAGACCCAGTACTTC. Amino acid sequence: CATSDPEETQYF.

Many counts were recorded for this clonotype. This chain joins TRBV20-1 and TRBJ2-7; perhaps TRBD1 as D (5 bases). The V end lost 6 bases, the J end lost 3 bases, and 12 bases lay between the germline ends. The CDR3 has 12 amino acids. Per the germline V gene, CDR1 is DFQATT and CDR2 is SNEGSKA (reference sequence). CDR3 residues: CSAADSSYEQYF. The CDR3 coding sequence is TGCAGTGCCGCTGACAGTAGCTACGAGCAGTACTTC.

The genes are TRBV7-9 and TRBJ2-2; 12 bases align to TRBD2. There are 16 residues in the CDR3. Germline trimming cut 5 bases from V and 6 bases from J; bases unmatched to any gene: 7. CDR1 and CDR2 (germline): SEHNR, FQNEAQ (reference sequence). The CDR3 DNA sequence: TGTGCCAGCAGCAGACCGACTAGCGGGAGACCCGGGGAGCTGTTTTTT. Translating gives CASSRPTSGRPGELFF.

This clonotype was detected a few times. The chain has TRBV4-1 and TRBJ1-2; possible D gene TRBD1, 6 bases. From germline, CDR1 is MGHRA and CDR2 YSYEKL. CDR3 length: 14 residues. V lost 4 bases to trimming and J lost 4 bases, with 13 bases between them. The CDR3 spells CASSPSQGSYGYTF. The CDR3, as DNA: TGCGCCAGCAGCCCCTCACAGGGATCCTATGGCTACACCTTC.

At least ten counts were recorded for this clonotype. The rearrangement links TRBV27 to TRBJ1-1; tentative D call: TRBD1 (6 bases). Trimming left V 5 bases short and J 0 bases short, with 10 bases between. This CDR3 is built from 14 residues. Germline CDR1 MNHEY, CDR2 SMNVEV (reference sequence). CDR3 nucleotide sequence: TGTGCCAGCAGTAAGACAGGTTTGAACACTGAAGCTTTCTTT. Its protein product is CASSKTGLNTEAFF.

The CDR3 DNA follows: TGCAGCGTTGAAGGCACCCCAGGGTCGGCAGATACGCAGTATTTT. Residues: CSVEGTPGSADTQYF. V is TRBV29-1 and J is TRBJ2-3; possibly TRBD1 for D (5 bases). V was trimmed by 1 base and J by 4 bases, leaving 15 bases between them. The CDR3 is made up of 15 amino acids. CDR1 and CDR2 (germline): SQVTM, ANQGSEA.

This clonotype has more than one count but fewer than ten. The genes are TRBV4-1 and TRBJ2-7; D not resolved. CDR1 and CDR2 from the germline V gene are MGHRA and YSYEKL. The CDR3 extends over 12 amino acids. V was clipped by 4 bases and J by 7 bases, with 11 bases between them. Here the CDR3 DNA reads TGCGCCAGCAGCCTCCCCTCGCAGGAGCAGTACTTC. Protein sequence: CASSLPSQEQYF.

The CDR3 here is CAISESRNEQFF. Here the CDR3 DNA reads TGTGCCATCAGTGAGTCTCGCAATGAGCAGTTCTTC. V and J are TRBV10-3 and TRBJ2-1; D remains unclear. Trimming left V 0 bases short and J 6 bases short, with 3 bases between. This CDR3 is 12 amino acids long. Germline-derived CDR1 and CDR2 are ENHRY and SYGVKD.

This clonotype was recorded many times. The genes are TRBV10-3 and TRBJ2-7, with TRBD1 identical over 9 bases. The CDR3 totals 14 residues. CDR1 is ENHRY, CDR2 SYGVKD, per germline. Losses at the gene ends were 7 bases for V and 0 bases for J; bases not matched to a gene: 4. The CDR3, as DNA: TGTGCCATCAAAACGACAGGGGGCTCCTACGAGCAGTACTTC. This translates into CAIKTTGGSYEQYF.

This clonotype was detected only a few times. This chain uses TRBV28 with TRBJ2-5; 7 positions match TRBD1. Germline values: CDR1 MDHEN, CDR2 SYDVKM. Losses at the gene ends were 4 bases for V and 1 base for J; bases not matched to a gene: 9. This CDR3 spans 16 amino acids. The CDR3 DNA sequence: TGTGCCAGCAGTTCCCGGGACAGCCGTTTCCAAGAGACCCAGTACTTC. Protein: CASSSRDSRFQETQYF.

This clonotype was counted only a few times. The chain couples TRBV10-3 to TRBJ2-7; 7 bases are shared with TRBD1. Per germline, CDR1 ENHRY and CDR2 SYGVKD. CDR3 size: 12 residues. V shed 4 bases, J shed 7 bases, and the junction held 4 bases outside the gene matches. The CDR3 protein is CAISGQGFEQYF. The CDR3 coding sequence is TGTGCCATCAGTGGACAGGGCTTTGAGCAGTACTTC.

This clonotype showed up many times. This chain uses TRBV5-6 with TRBJ1-2, with D perhaps matching TRBD1 (6 bases). Germline CDR1 SGHDT, CDR2 YYEEEE. The CDR3 runs 15 residues. Trimming shortened V by 5 bases and J by 3 bases, and 17 bases separated the two germline ends. CDR3 DNA sequence: TGTGCCAGCAGGTCCCAGGGGAAGGGCGACTATGGCTACACCTTC. Amino acids: CASRSQGKGDYGYTF.

Details on this clonotype: Since a much larger clone is just one base distant, this may be a read error. The chain links TRBV27 to TRBJ1-2; D is uncertain. The ends were cut back, 1 base at V and 6 bases at J, with 9 bases in the middle. The CDR3 loop spans 13 amino acids. CDR1 is MNHEY, CDR2 SMNVEV, per germline (reference sequence). Here the CDR3 DNA reads TGTGCCAGCAGTTTATGGTGTGGCGATGGCTACACCTTC. Translated, it gives CASSLWCGDGYTF.

This clonotype was recorded a few times. The V call is TRBV20-1, the J call TRBJ1-3; D unclear. The germline V gene encodes CDR1 DFQATT and CDR2 SNEGSKA (reference sequence). The CDR3 contains 12 residues. Deletions cut 6 bases from V and 4 bases from J, with 10 bases between. Written as DNA, the CDR3 is TGCAGTGCCAACAGACCCGGAAACACCATATATTTT. Amino acids: CSANRPGNTIYF.